This record covers a single TCR beta chain. Its cognate antigen is unknown. Given a much more abundant clone one base away, this may be a read error. Germline CDR1 reads SGHRS; CDR2 reads YFSETQ. The V and J ends lost 0 bases and 6 bases respectively, with 11 bases between them. This CDR3 is 14 amino acids long. TRB rearrangements were amplified by multiplex PCR with BIOMED2 TRB-A/B primers. TCRdb itself ran the multiplex PCR reads through MiXCR, one entry per CDR3 protein. The sample lists 3,500 to 4,500 distinct CDR3 sequences; around 25% were seen once. These data are taken from a study of T and B cells in COVID-19 patients. From blood, roughly 250-550 ng of genomic DNA served as TRB template. General study points: Patients with COVID-19 reportedly showed strongly skewed T cell receptor beta variable and joining gene usage. Active COVID-19 showed highly clonal TRB repertoires; recovery showed diversity and richness above healthy donors.

The sequencing sample was made of blood. This TCR derives from a human donor with active COVID-19. The rearrangement joins TRBV5-1 to TRBJ2-3, with D perhaps matching TRBD1 (5 bases). The CDR3 is CASSLGTNQDTQYF. The CDR3 region has the DNA TGCGCCAGCAGCTTGGGGACAAACCAGGATACGCAGTATTTT.